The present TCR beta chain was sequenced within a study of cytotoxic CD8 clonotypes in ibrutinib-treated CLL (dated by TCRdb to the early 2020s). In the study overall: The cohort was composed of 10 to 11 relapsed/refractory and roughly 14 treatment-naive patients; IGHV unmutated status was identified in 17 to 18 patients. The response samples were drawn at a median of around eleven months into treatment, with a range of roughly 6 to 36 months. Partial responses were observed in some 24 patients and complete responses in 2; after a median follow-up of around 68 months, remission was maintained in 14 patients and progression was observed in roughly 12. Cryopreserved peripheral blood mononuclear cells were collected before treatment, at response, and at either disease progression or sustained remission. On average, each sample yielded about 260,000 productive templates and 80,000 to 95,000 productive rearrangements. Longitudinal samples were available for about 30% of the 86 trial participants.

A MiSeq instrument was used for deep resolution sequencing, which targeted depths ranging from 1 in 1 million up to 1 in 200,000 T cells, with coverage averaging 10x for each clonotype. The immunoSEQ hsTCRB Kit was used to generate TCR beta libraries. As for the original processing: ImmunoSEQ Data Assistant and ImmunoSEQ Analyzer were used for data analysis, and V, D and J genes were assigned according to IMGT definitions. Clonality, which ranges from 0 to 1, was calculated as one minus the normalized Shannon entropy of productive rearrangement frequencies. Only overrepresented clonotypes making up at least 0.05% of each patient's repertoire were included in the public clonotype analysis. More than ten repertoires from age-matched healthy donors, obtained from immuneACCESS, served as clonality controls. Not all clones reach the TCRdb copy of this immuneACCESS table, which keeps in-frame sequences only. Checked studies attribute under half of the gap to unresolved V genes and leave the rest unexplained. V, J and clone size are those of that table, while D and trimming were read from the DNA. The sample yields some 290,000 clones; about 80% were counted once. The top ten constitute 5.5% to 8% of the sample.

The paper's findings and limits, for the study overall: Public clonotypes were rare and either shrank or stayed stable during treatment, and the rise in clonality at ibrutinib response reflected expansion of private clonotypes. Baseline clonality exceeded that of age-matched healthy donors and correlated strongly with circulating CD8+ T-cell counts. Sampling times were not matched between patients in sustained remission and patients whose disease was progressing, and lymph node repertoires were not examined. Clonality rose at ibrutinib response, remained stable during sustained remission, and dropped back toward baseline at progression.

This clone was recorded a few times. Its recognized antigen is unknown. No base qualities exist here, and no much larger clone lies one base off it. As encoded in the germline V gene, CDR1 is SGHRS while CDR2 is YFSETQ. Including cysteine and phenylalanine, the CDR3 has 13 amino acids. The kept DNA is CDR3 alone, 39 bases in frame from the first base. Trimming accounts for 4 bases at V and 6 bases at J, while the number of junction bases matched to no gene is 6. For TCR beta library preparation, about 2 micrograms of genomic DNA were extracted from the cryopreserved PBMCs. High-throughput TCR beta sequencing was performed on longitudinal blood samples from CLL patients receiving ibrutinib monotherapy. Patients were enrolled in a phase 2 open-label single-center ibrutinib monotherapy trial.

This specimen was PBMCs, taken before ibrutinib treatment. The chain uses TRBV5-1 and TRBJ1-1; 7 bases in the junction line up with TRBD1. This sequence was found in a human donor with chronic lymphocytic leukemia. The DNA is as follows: TGCGCCAGCAGCGAGGGGACAGCGGCTGAAGCTTTCTTT. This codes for CASSEGTAAEAFF.